The subject of this entry is one T cell receptor beta chain. The data belong to a study of T cell responses to AZD1222 COVID-19 vaccine. V shed 1 base and J shed 2 bases, with 9 bases lying between them. The length of the CDR3 is 14 residues. CDR1 is SEHNR, CDR2 FQNEAQ, per germline (reference sequence). Sequencing was performed with immunoSEQ multiplex PCR; in TCRdb, only in-frame clones are kept and a portion is missing. Of about 150,000 clones listed, roughly 90% are singletons. This clonotype was sampled from an adult in good health. The chain combines TRBV7-9 with TRBJ2-7, with a tentative D call TRBD2 (6 bases). Sequences were derived from peripheral blood, sampled on day 0 of AZD1222 vaccination. The CDR3 DNA is TGTGCCAGCAGCTTAGAGGCTAGCGCCTACGAGCAGTACTTC. Translation gives CASSLEASAYEQYF.